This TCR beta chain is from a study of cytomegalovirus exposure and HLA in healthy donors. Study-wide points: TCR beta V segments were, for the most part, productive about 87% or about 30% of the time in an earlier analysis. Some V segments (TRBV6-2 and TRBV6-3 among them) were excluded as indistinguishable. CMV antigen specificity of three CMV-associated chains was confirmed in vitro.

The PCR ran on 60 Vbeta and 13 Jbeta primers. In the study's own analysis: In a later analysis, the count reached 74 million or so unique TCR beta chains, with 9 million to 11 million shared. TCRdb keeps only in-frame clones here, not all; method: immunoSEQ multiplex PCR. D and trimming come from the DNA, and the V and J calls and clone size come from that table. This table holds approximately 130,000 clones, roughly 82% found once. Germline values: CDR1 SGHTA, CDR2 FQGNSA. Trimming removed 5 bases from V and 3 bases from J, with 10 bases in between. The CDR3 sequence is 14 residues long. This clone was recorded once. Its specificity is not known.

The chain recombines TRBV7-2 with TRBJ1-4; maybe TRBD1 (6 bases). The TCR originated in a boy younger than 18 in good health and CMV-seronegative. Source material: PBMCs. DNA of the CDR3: TGTGCCAGCAGCCCGGGACAACCTAATGAAAAACTGTTTTTT. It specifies CASSPGQPNEKLFF.